Listed here are 18 T cell receptor beta chains from one sample, sequenced in a study of regulatory and conventional T cells in RAG deficiency. Blood CD4+ CD25-low CD127-high conventional T cells supplied the genomic DNA template. Profiling relied on immunoSEQ multiplex PCR, and the TCRdb table lists in-frame clones only, not all of them. The table records roughly 32,000 clones, approximately 96% of them present only once. This sample was also put to use in a study of regulatory T cells. That publication notes: The primer mix had 52 TRBV and 13 TRBJ primers.

The source material was CD25- CD4+ T cells sorted from blood. The receptors originated from a human donor in good health.

The rearrangement joins TRBV11-2 to TRBJ2-7; D perhaps matches TRBD2 (6 bases). Germline values: CDR1 SGHAT, CDR2 FQNNGV. Trimming removed 5 bases from V and 9 bases from J, with 14 bases in between. The CDR3 sequence is 12 residues long. The CDR3 DNA follows: TGTGCCAGCAGCCCTAGTGAAGCGGGGCAGTACTTC. This encodes CASSPSEAGQYF.

This rearrangement joins TRBV5-6 to TRBJ1-5, with no clear D. Trimming cost V 1 base and J 4 bases, with 12 bases left between them. CDR1 SGHDT and CDR2 YYEEEE come from the germline V gene. The CDR3 sequence is 15 residues long. The CDR3 DNA reads TGTGCCAGCAGCTTGTTTCGGCGGGGAAATCAGCCCCAGCATTTT. Residues: CASSLFRRGNQPQHF.

This clone was counted a single time. CDR3 sequence: CASSHSGSSYNEQFF. The CDR3 nucleotides are TGTGCCAGCAGCCATAGCGGTAGCTCCTACAATGAGCAGTTCTTC. This sequence joins TRBV5-5 and TRBJ2-1; D is possibly TRBD2 (6 bases). Trimming removed 4 bases at V and 0 bases at J, with 11 bases between. Looked up from germline, CDR1 is SGHKS and CDR2 is YYEKEE (reference sequence). The CDR3 is made up of 15 amino acids. Based on the CDR3 plus reference TRBV5-5 and TRBJ2-1, the full variable domain is DAGVTQSPTHLIKTRGQQVTLRCSPISGHKSVSWYQQVLGQGPQFIFQYYEKEERGRGNFPDRFSARQFPNYSSELNVNALLLGDSALYLCASSHSGSSYNEQFFGPGTRLTVL.

Written as DNA, the CDR3 is TGTGCCAGCAGCGGGCGTGTGGGTGGCTACACCTTC. Translated: CASSGRVGGYTF. The chain couples TRBV5-8 to TRBJ1-2; D remains ambiguous. This CDR3 comprises 12 residues. CDR1 and CDR2 from the germline V gene are SGHTS and YDEGEE. The V end was cut by 4 bases, the J end by 7 bases, with 11 bases between.

The CDR3 sequence: CASSRNTGSADTQYF. The CDR3 DNA reads TGCGCCAGCAGCCGGAACACAGGGTCCGCAGATACGCAGTATTTT. The rearrangement uses TRBV4-3 and TRBJ2-3, with D possibly TRBD1 on 6 matching bases. The V end was cut by 4 bases, the J end by 4 bases, with 15 bases between. CDR3 size: 15 residues. Germline V gene lookup returns CDR1 LGHNA and CDR2 YSLEER.

The chain carries TRBV4-3 and TRBJ2-2, with D possibly being TRBD1 (6 bases). CDR1 is LGHNA and CDR2 is YSLEER in the germline V gene. The ends were cut back, 0 bases at V and 6 bases at J, with 11 bases in the middle. The CDR3 totals 15 residues. The chain's CDR3 is CASSQDRGRAGELFF. The CDR3 DNA reads as TGCGCCAGCAGCCAAGACAGGGGTAGAGCCGGGGAGCTGTTTTTT.

The chain joins TRBV5-1 to TRBJ1-2, with 9 bases identical to TRBD1. Germline V gene lookup returns CDR1 SGHRS and CDR2 YFSETQ. After removal of 2 bases from V and 6 bases from J, the junction contained 8 bases not matched to a gene. The CDR3 covers 15 residues. The CDR3 bases are TGCGCCAGCAGCTTAGGGGACAGGGATTTCGATGGCTACACCTTC. It is translated as CASSLGDRDFDGYTF.

The rearrangement uses TRBV5-4 and TRBJ1-1; 9 positions match TRBD1. From germline, CDR1 is SGHNT and CDR2 YYREEE (reference sequence). CDR3 size: 17 residues. J lost 0 bases, V lost 2 bases, and 8 bases had no gene match. The CDR3 nucleotides read TGTGCCAGCAGCTTAGCGCCGGACAGGGGAGTGAACACTGAAGCTTTCTTT. This gives the protein CASSLAPDRGVNTEAFF.

CDR3 nucleotide sequence: TGCGCCAGCAGCAACGGACAGGGCTACAATGAGCAGTTCTTC. It codes for CASSNGQGYNEQFF. V gene TRBV5-1 combines with J gene TRBJ2-1, with 8 bases matching TRBD1. The CDR3 loop spans 14 amino acids. With V trimmed by 4 bases and J by 3 bases, 3 bases remained unmatched. The V gene's germline CDR1 is SGHRS and CDR2 YFSETQ.

The chain employs TRBV6-1 and TRBJ2-2; possibly TRBD1 for D (5 bases). Trimming shortened V by 8 bases and J by 5 bases, and 18 bases separated the two germline ends. The length of the CDR3 is 15 residues. CDR1 is MNHNS, CDR2 SASEGT, per germline. The CDR3 coding sequence is TGTGCCAGCGGCCCGAGGTCAGGGCGGACCGGGGAGCTGTTTTTT. Residues: CASGPRSGRTGELFF.

V is TRBV7-9 and J is TRBJ2-7; maybe TRBD2 (6 bases). The V end lost 5 bases, the J end lost 5 bases, and 19 bases lay between the germline ends. From germline, CDR1 is SEHNR and CDR2 FQNEAQ (reference sequence). This CDR3 spans 15 amino acids. The CDR3 sequence: CASSPRGEGENEQYF. The CDR3, as DNA: TGTGCCAGCAGCCCCCGCGGGGAAGGTGAGAACGAGCAGTACTTC.

V usage is TRBV4-2 and J usage is TRBJ1-1; D unresolved. Trimming took off 1 base at V and 6 bases at J, with 12 bases between the two ends. The CDR3 runs to 14 residues. The germline V gene encodes CDR1 LGHNA and CDR2 YNFKEQ. CDR3 DNA sequence: TGTGCCAGCAGCCAAGGTAAGAGCTTCGCTGAAGCTTTCTTT. Its translation is CASSQGKSFAEAFF.

The gene calls are TRBV5-1 and TRBJ2-7; D gene unclear. The ends were cut back, 1 base at V and 6 bases at J, with 8 bases in the middle. The CDR3 has 12 residues. From germline, CDR1 is SGHRS and CDR2 YFSETQ. CDR3 residues: CASSLIGAEQYF. In DNA form, the CDR3 reads TGCGCCAGCAGCTTGATAGGAGCCGAGCAGTACTTC.

The chain links TRBV7-2 to TRBJ2-1; 11 bases map to TRBD2. The CDR3 totals 15 residues. V lost 7 bases and J lost 10; bases outside the gene matches: 12. Germline V lookup: CDR1 SGHTA, CDR2 FQGNSA. The CDR3 DNA is TGTGCCAGCACATGGGGGACTAGCGGACGACAGGAGCAGTTCTTC. This encodes CASTWGTSGRQEQFF.

This chain joins TRBV6-1 and TRBJ2-1; D is possibly TRBD2 (5 bases). The CDR3 is made up of 14 amino acids. In germline, CDR1 is MNHNS, CDR2 SASEGT. V was pared by 4 bases and J by 5 bases, with 12 bases between. In DNA, the CDR3 is TGTGCCAGCAGTGTAGGCCCAGCGGACAATGAGCAGTTCTTC. This sequence encodes CASSVGPADNEQFF.

The chain has TRBV27 and TRBJ1-4; D may be TRBD1 (5 bases). The germline CDR1 and CDR2 sequences are MNHEY and SMNVEV (reference sequence). Trimming shortened V by 3 bases and J by 0 bases, and 11 bases separated the two germline ends. The CDR3 spans 16 residues. The CDR3 region is CASSFRTGATNEKLFF. CDR3 coding DNA: TGTGCCAGCAGTTTCCGAACAGGAGCAACTAATGAAAAACTGTTTTTT. The variable domain in full, completed from reference TRBV27 and TRBJ1-4, reads EAQVTQNPRYLITVTGKKLTVTCSQNMNHEYMSWYRQDPGLGLRQIYYSMNVEVTDKGDVPEGYKVSRKEKRNFPLILESPSPNQTSLYFCASSFRTGATNEKLFFGSGTQLSVL.

The V and J genes are TRBV6-5 and TRBJ2-5, with 11 bases lining up with TRBD2. TRBJ2-7 matches the DNA end more closely, so the J call is doubtful. The V gene's germline CDR1 is MNHEY and CDR2 SVGAGI. CDR3 length: 15 residues. The CDR3 is CASRLTSGDSYEQYF. The DNA for the CDR3 is TGTGCCAGCAGGCTGACTAGCGGGGACTCCTACGAGCAGTACTTC.

The chain joins TRBV7-9 to TRBJ2-5; TRBD1 aligns across 7 bases. Judging by the DNA end, TRBJ2-7 fits better; the J call may be wrong. In germline, CDR1 is SEHNR, CDR2 FQNEAQ (reference sequence). The CDR3 length is 16 residues. This chain's CDR3 is CASRDTGAGRPYEQYF. In nucleotides, the CDR3 is TGTGCCAGCAGAGATACAGGGGCCGGCCGTCCCTACGAGCAGTACTTC.